Sequencing of this T cell receptor (beta chain) was carried out in a study of blood T cell repertoires in COVID-19. As for the study in general: T cells, B-cell-depleted T cells, or PBMCs provided the cDNA or gDNA that served as material.

How the authors handled the data: Reference gene primer amplification in the assay estimated nucleated cell counts. Clones were read by immunoSEQ multiplex PCR, and TCRdb kept only the in-frame ones, dropping some. Clonal size and the V and J genes are those of that table, whereas D and trimming came from the DNA. There are some 90,000 clones in the sample; 65% to 90% occur only once, and 1% to 1.5% lies in the top ten. The CDR3 covers 12 residues. The germline gives CDR1 LGHDT, CDR2 YNNKEL (reference sequence). Trimming cost V 1 base and J 10 bases; bases outside gene matches: 3. Material: peripheral blood. The chain recombines TRBV3-1 (or the pseudogene TRBV3-2) with TRBJ1-1; 7 nucleotides match TRBD1. This TCR came from an elderly man with active or convalescent COVID-19. The CDR3 loop reads CASSQGGGPAFF. As DNA, the CDR3 is TGTGCCAGCAGCCAAGGAGGGGGCCCAGCTTTCTTT.